The table lists the clone carrying this TCR beta chain with a count of one. In the source study's methods: Using reference gene primer amplification, nucleated cell counts were estimated. Clones were read by immunoSEQ multiplex PCR, and TCRdb kept only the in-frame ones, dropping some. That table furnishes V, J and clone size, whereas the DNA furnished D and trimming. The table shows around 480,000 clones, with more than 70% occurring only once. The sample originates from a study of blood T cell repertoires in COVID-19. Study information: Specimens from acute and convalescent COVID-19 originated in the United States, Italy and Spain.

V gave up 0 bases and J gave up 3 bases, with 12 bases separating them. Germline CDR1 and CDR2: SGDLS and YYNGEE. This CDR3 spans 15 amino acids. The sequencing sample was made of peripheral blood. The receptor's source is a woman between 45 and 60 years old with COVID-19, enrolled during active disease. This chain connects TRBV9 to TRBJ1-1; D call uncertain. This CDR3 reads CASSVDPGLDTEAFF. The CDR3 bases are TGTGCCAGCAGCGTAGATCCAGGCCTGGACACTGAAGCTTTCTTT.